This T cell receptor beta chain was recorded in a study of blood T cell repertoires in COVID-19. Study summary: Specimens from acute and convalescent COVID-19 originated in the United States, Italy and Spain. The analysed material was cDNA or gDNA that came from T cells, B-cell-depleted T cells, or PBMCs.

Authors' processing steps: Using reference gene primer amplification, nucleated cell counts were estimated. The protocol was immunoSEQ multiplex PCR, while the TCRdb copy is restricted to in-frame clones and leaves out a portion. That table supplies the V and J calls and clone size; D and trimming were determined from the DNA. This sample has roughly 390,000 clones, with about 89% found just once. The CDR3 has 14 amino acids. Germline loops: CDR1 LGHDT, CDR2 YNNKEL (reference sequence). Trimming cost V 6 bases and J 2 bases, with 14 bases left between them. Comments on this clone: Other DNA sequences in this sample translate to the same CDR3.

Sequencing was performed on peripheral blood. The clonotype originates from a woman in her thirties with COVID-19, enrolled during active disease. This chain links TRBV3-1 (or the pseudogene TRBV3-2) with TRBJ2-7; tentatively, D is TRBD2 (5 bases). The CDR3 DNA reads as TGTGCCAGCAGTCATTCAAGGACTGCCTACGAGCAGTACTTC. It translates to CASSHSRTAYEQYF.